The entry below describes one T cell receptor beta chain. Its antigen is currently unknown. The record originates from a study of OX40 agonist ivuxolimab in advanced cancers. Study results and caveats: Clonal expansion was seen in CD4+ and CD8+ blood T cells by week 6 at 0.1 to 3.0 mg/kg.

Sequencing used immunoSEQ multiplex PCR; TCRdb keeps in-frame clones, though not all of them. The table records 25,000 to 35,000 clones, roughly 82% of them present only once. The CDR3 is 11 residues long. The V gene lost 5 bases and the J gene lost 3 bases, with 4 bases spanning the gap. Germline V lookup: CDR1 SGHTA, CDR2 FQGNSA. The sequences come from CD4+ or CD8+ T cells sorted from blood, collected in a trial of the OX40 agonist ivuxolimab. The chain has TRBV7-2 and TRBJ1-2; D gene uncertain. This TCR was sampled from an adult with an advanced solid tumor such as melanoma, head and neck, liver or kidney cancer. The DNA of the CDR3 is TGTGCCAGCAGCCGCTACTATGGCTACACCTTC. It yields the protein CASSRYYGYTF.